The source of this T cell receptor (beta chain) is a study of T cell responses to AZD1222 COVID-19 vaccine (dated by TCRdb to 2020 to 2023). Study-level background: A total of approximately 230 trial participants underwent TCR sequencing, of whom 207 received two doses of AZD1222 and about 26 received two doses of the MenACWY control vaccine. Trial participants were enrolled into age subgroups of 18-55, 56-69 and 70-plus years, which contained roughly 150, 30 and 60 TCR-sequenced participants, respectively. Points the paper makes about the study in general: Conclusions about previously exposed vaccinees were limited because only a handful of AZD1222 recipients were SARS-CoV-2 seropositive at baseline. The 56-69-year group was small, and its depth increase did not reach significance, likely because of low power. Epitopes outside the regions mutated in the B.1.351 and B.1.1.7 variants were reportedly recognized by nearly half of the unique spike-specific TCRs. Spike-specific TCR breadth and depth rose significantly after two AZD1222 doses compared with day 0 and with MenACWY recipients. Most participants were white British and females outnumbered males, and the authors suggested that clonal diversity may have been underestimated. CD4 TCRs associated with the vaccine covered the entire spike protein, and the dominant responses were in regions 160-218 and 743-854. Because no day 14 peak-response samples were available, the repertoires could be characterized only after the peak T cell response.

The CDR3 regions of human TCRbeta chains were analyzed by immunosequencing. Concerning the study's data processing: TCRs in the repertoires were matched against a reference library of SARS-CoV-2-specific TCRs that had been generated with the MIRA antigen-specificity platform. Breadth meant the fraction of unique TCRs that were SARS-CoV-2-associated, whereas depth meant the fraction of total T cells that were SARS-CoV-2-associated. Using the MIRA data, each spike-specific TCR was mapped to the spike region that the TCR reacts to and placed in a CD4 or CD8 class. Log10-transformed breadth and depth values were compared by one-way ANOVA with Sidak's multiple comparisons tests. The source is immuneACCESS, and TCRdb retained only in-frame sequences with V and J called. Part of the clones is not carried over; for the studies checked, unresolved V genes explain less than half of this, and the remainder is unexplained. V and J calls and clone size are as listed in that table; D and trimming were resolved from the DNA. The sample table holds approximately 190,000 clones, of which 85% to 90% were seen once. Together, the top ten hold less than 3% of the sample.

As regards this clone: Its binding antigen is unknown. No much larger clonotype is one base removed from it; base qualities were not supplied.

In the paper's terms, the time point label means: baseline before first vaccination. This specimen's treatment or condition label, interpreted: meningococcal conjugate vaccine given as trial control. Vaccinee samples came from UK trials COV001 and COV002, including a single-blind randomized controlled phase 2/3 trial of AZD1222 (ChAdOx1 nCoV-19) in healthy adults. For TCRbeta chain sequencing, PBMC samples were collected from trial participants at day 0 and at day 28 after the second dose. The sample was peripheral blood, taken on day 0 of MenACWY control vaccination. The source is an adult in good health.

The CDR3: CASSLGAETQYF. The DNA sequence is TGTGCCAGCAGTTTAGGAGCAGAGACCCAGTACTTC. The sequence links TRBV12-3 or TRBV12-4 to TRBJ2-5; the D gene identity is not certain. V gives up 1 base and J gives up 4 bases, and the segment between their germline ends measures 4 bases. The CDR3 contains 12 residues, cysteine and phenylalanine counted. Only the CDR3 DNA is retained, 36 bases long and in frame from the first base.